Below are 32 T cell receptor beta chains sequenced from a single sample in a study of T cell responses to AZD1222 COVID-19 vaccine. Only in-frame clones appear in the TCRdb table, and some are missing; sequencing was by immunoSEQ multiplex PCR. The sample holds about 120,000 clones, roughly 90% seen once. Specimen: peripheral blood, collected on day 0 of AZD1222 vaccination. These receptor sequences come from an adult in good health.

Written as DNA, the CDR3 is TGTGCCAGCAGCGCATCGACAGGATTGACTAATTCACCCCTCCACTTT. Translating it yields CASSASTGLTNSPLHF. The chain employs TRBV9 and TRBJ1-6; D might be TRBD1 (6 bases). V was trimmed by 3 bases and J by 6 bases, leaving 16 bases between them. The V gene's germline CDR1 is SGDLS and CDR2 YYNGEE. The CDR3 runs 16 residues.

The V call is TRBV6-5, the J call TRBJ1-2; D perhaps matches TRBD1 (5 bases). Deletions cut 6 bases from V and 8 bases from J, with 16 bases between. This CDR3 is 13 amino acids long. The germline CDR1 and CDR2 sequences are MNHEY and SVGAGI. The CDR3 is CASSKRDGGGYTF. DNA of the CDR3: TGTGCCAGCAGCAAGCGGGACGGTGGGGGCTACACCTTC.

The DNA of the CDR3 is TGCGCCAGCAGCCGAAGGGATTCCGATGAGCAGTTCTTC. This translates into CASSRRDSDEQFF. The V and J genes are TRBV5-1 and TRBJ2-1; no clear D gene. The CDR3 length is 13 residues. The germline gives CDR1 SGHRS, CDR2 YFSETQ. Trimming pared 4 bases from V and 8 bases from J, leaving 13 bases between.

CDR3 region: CASSLWTQNTGELFF. DNA for the CDR3: TGTGCCAGCAGCCTATGGACTCAGAACACCGGGGAGCTGTTTTTT. This chain links TRBV11-2 with TRBJ2-2; weak D call: TRBD2 (5 bases). This CDR3 spans 15 amino acids. Trimming removed 5 bases at V and 1 base at J, with 11 bases between. In germline, CDR1 is SGHAT, CDR2 FQNNGV.

The V call is TRBV27, the J call TRBJ2-5, with 13 nucleotides matching TRBD2. This CDR3 is built from 14 residues. The V gene end was trimmed by 6 bases and the J gene end by 5 bases; junction bases not matched to a gene: 3. CDR1 MNHEY and CDR2 SMNVEV come from the germline V gene (reference sequence). The CDR3 DNA reads as TGTGCCAGCAGACTAGCGGGAGGGCCCGAGACCCAGTACTTC. Amino acid sequence: CASRLAGGPETQYF.

V is TRBV9 and J is TRBJ1-1; D remains ambiguous. The CDR3 length is 15 residues. Trimming removed 4 bases at V and 7 bases at J, with 20 bases between. Germline V gives CDR1 SGDLS, CDR2 YYNGEE. CDR3 nucleotide sequence: TGTGCCAGCAGCCCCTTACAGAGCCTGACCCTTGAAGCTTTCTTT. This translates into CASSPLQSLTLEAFF.

The chain is built from TRBV28 and TRBJ2-6; a possible D gene is TRBD1 (6 bases). The CDR3 contains 15 residues. The ends were cut back, 3 bases at V and 3 bases at J, with 9 bases in the middle. Germline assignment: CDR1 MDHEN and CDR2 SYDVKM. In DNA, the CDR3 is TGTGCCAGCAGTTTGACAGGCCTTGGGGCCAACGTCCTGACTTTC. It specifies CASSLTGLGANVLTF.

J is TRBJ1-1 and V is TRBV7-6; D remains unclear. CDR1 is SGHVS and CDR2 is FNYEAQ in the germline V gene. V lost 5 bases and J lost 10, with 29 bases in between. This CDR3 is built from 17 residues. CDR3 nucleotides: TGTGCCAGCAGCCCGGGTTCAAGGGAGGGAAAGATGGGGATAGCTTTCTTT. It translates to CASSPGSREGKMGIAFF. Supplemented by reference TRBV7-6 and TRBJ1-1, the full variable domain reads GAGVSQSPRYKVTKRGQDVALRCDPISGHVSLYWYRQALGQGPEFLTYFNYEAQQDKSGLPNDRFSAERPEGSISTLTIQRTEQRDSAMYRCASSPGSREGKMGIAFFGQGTRLTVV.

By share of the sample, this clone is medium-sized. The chain uses TRBV12-3 or TRBV12-4 and TRBJ1-5; 9 nucleotides match TRBD1. V dropped 7 bases and J dropped 6; count of bases not matched to a gene: 4. The CDR3 runs to 13 residues. This CDR3 reads CASKTGGAQPQHF. For the CDR3, the DNA is TGTGCCAGCAAGACAGGGGGAGCTCAGCCCCAGCATTTT.

The J gene is TRBJ2-1, the V gene TRBV2, with 10 bases lining up with TRBD1. V was pared by 5 bases and J by 9 bases, with 7 bases of the junction left unmatched. CDR1 SNHLY and CDR2 FYNNEI come from the germline V gene. CDR3 length: 14 amino acids. This CDR3 is CASSPTRTGGEQFF. The CDR3 DNA is TGTGCCAGCAGTCCCACCAGGACAGGGGGTGAGCAGTTCTTC.

The CDR3 DNA reads as TGTGCCAGCAGCCCCGATTGGGGGCAGTTCTTC. Translated: CASSPDWGQFF. V and J are TRBV2 and TRBJ2-1; D is ambiguous. This CDR3 spans 11 amino acids. V was pared by 6 bases and J by 12 bases, with 12 bases between. CDR1 and CDR2 (germline): SNHLY, FYNNEI.

The V and J genes are TRBV29-1 and TRBJ2-3, with D possibly being TRBD2 (5 bases). V shed 7 bases and J shed 5 bases, with 7 bases lying between them. This CDR3 is built from 10 residues. CDR1 and CDR2 from the germline V gene are SQVTM and ANQGSEA. The CDR3, as DNA: TGCAGCGCCGCGGGAGATACGCAGTATTTT. It translates to CSAAGDTQYF.

The V call is TRBV12-1, the J call TRBJ2-7; TRBD2 is the table's D call and was not checked against the DNA. TRBV12-1 is given as a pseudogene. This CDR3 is 15 amino acids long. Here the CDR3 DNA reads TGTGCCAGCAGCTTTACTAGCGGGAGAGGGTACGAGCAGTACTTC. Translated: CASSFTSGRGYEQYF.

The genes are TRBV12-3 or TRBV12-4 and TRBJ1-4, with TRBD1 identical over 8 bases. V gave up 5 bases and J gave up 10 bases; unmatched junction bases: 3. This CDR3 contains 12 residues. The CDR3 bases are TGTGCCAGCAGTGACAGGGGTGCAAAACTGTTTTTT. Amino acid sequence: CASSDRGAKLFF.

This clone showed up just once. The rearrangement joins TRBV29-1 to TRBJ1-2, with 10 positions matching TRBD1. This CDR3 spans 15 amino acids. Germline trimming cut 4 bases from V and 6 bases from J; bases unmatched to any gene: 11. CDR1 is SQVTM, CDR2 ANQGSEA, per germline. The CDR3 nucleotides read TGCAGCGTTGGACAGGGGGCCTTATTGATCAATGGCTACACCTTC. It codes for CSVGQGALLINGYTF. The variable domain in full, completed from reference TRBV29-1 and TRBJ1-2, reads SAVISQKPSRDICQRGTSLTIQCQVDSQVTMMFWYRQQPGQSLTLIATANQGSEATYESGFVIDKFPISRPNLTFSTLTVSNMSPEDSSIYLCSVGQGALLINGYTFGSGTRLTVV.

This chain uses TRBV11-2 with TRBJ2-3, with 7 nucleotides matching TRBD2. CDR3 size: 16 residues. Germline V gives CDR1 SGHAT, CDR2 FQNNGV. The J segment lost 6 bases and the V segment lost 1 base, leaving 10 bases of the junction unmatched. Here the CDR3 reads CASSLAAAGVGDTQYF. The DNA for the CDR3 is TGTGCCAGCAGCTTAGCGGCGGCGGGAGTAGGGGATACGCAGTATTTT.

The V call is TRBV14, the J call TRBJ2-3; the D gene is possibly TRBD1 (5 bases). Trimming removed 6 bases at V and 2 bases at J, with 15 bases between. The length of the CDR3 is 15 residues. Germline V gene data show CDR1 as SGHDN and CDR2 as FVKESK. The CDR3 DNA sequence: TGTGCCAGCAGGGGTGGGCGGACATCCACAGATACGCAGTATTTT. This sequence encodes CASRGGRTSTDTQYF.

The chain is built from TRBV3-1 (or the pseudogene TRBV3-2) and TRBJ2-1; TRBD2 is a possible D gene (5 bases). Between the trimmed V and J ends, which lost 0 bases and 10 bases, there was a span of 7 bases. The germline V gene has CDR1 LGHDT and CDR2 YNNKEL (reference sequence). The length of the CDR3 is 12 residues. DNA of the CDR3: TGTGCCAGCAGCCAAGAGTCGGGGGAGCAGTTCTTC. Amino acid sequence: CASSQESGEQFF.

The count of this clone is one. The genes are TRBV5-1 and TRBJ2-7; no clear D. Germline V lookup: CDR1 SGHRS, CDR2 YFSETQ. There are 13 residues in the CDR3. Trimming removed 5 bases at V and 7 bases at J, with 16 bases between. The CDR3: CASSPVTLMEQYF. DNA of the CDR3: TGCGCCAGCAGTCCCGTTACTTTGATGGAGCAGTACTTC.

V usage is TRBV9 and J usage is TRBJ2-7; 7 nucleotides agree with TRBD2. CDR1 and CDR2 from the germline V gene are SGDLS and YYNGEE. V dropped 3 bases and J dropped 3; count of bases not matched to a gene: 12. The CDR3 is 16 amino acids. The CDR3 sequence: CASSGALAGAYYEQYF. The CDR3 bases are TGTGCCAGCAGCGGCGCCTTAGCGGGCGCCTACTACGAGCAGTACTTC.

The rearrangement uses TRBV6-2 or TRBV6-3 and TRBJ2-2, with unresolved D. V shed 0 bases and J shed 4 bases, with 9 bases lying between them. Germline V gene data show CDR1 as MNHEY and CDR2 as SVGEGT. The CDR3 sequence is 15 residues long. CDR3 nucleotides: TGTGCCAGCAGTTACTCGATCGTAAGCACCGGGGAGCTGTTTTTT. Protein sequence: CASSYSIVSTGELFF.

The table lists this clone with a few counts. The chain uses TRBV4-1 and TRBJ1-2; D not certain. V dropped 1 base and J dropped 4 bases, with 19 bases sitting between them. CDR1 is MGHRA, CDR2 YSYEKL, per germline. The CDR3 covers 17 residues. In DNA, the CDR3 is TGCGCCAGCAGCCAAGGAGGTTATACGGGAACCCGCTATGGCTACACCTTC. Its translation: CASSQGGYTGTRYGYTF.

The chain couples TRBV10-3 to TRBJ2-1; 7 bases match TRBD1. Germline V gene lookup returns CDR1 ENHRY and CDR2 SYGVKD. With V trimmed by 4 bases and J by 0 bases, 15 bases remained unmatched. There are 19 residues in the CDR3. The CDR3 loop is CAISASPRTGIVSYNEQFF. CDR3 nucleotide sequence: TGTGCCATCAGTGCGAGTCCCAGGACAGGAATTGTCTCCTACAATGAGCAGTTCTTC.

This clone was detected a few times. This chain links TRBV7-2 with TRBJ1-1; D perhaps matches TRBD1 (5 bases). The germline V gene has CDR1 SGHTA and CDR2 FQGNSA. CDR3 size: 14 residues. V lost 2 bases and J lost 4, with 11 bases in between. CDR3 DNA sequence: TGTGCCAGCAGCTTAATCGGGGGTGCCACTGAAGCTTTCTTT. It is translated as CASSLIGGATEAFF.

This clone was detected a few times. The chain uses TRBV6-2 or TRBV6-3 and TRBJ2-7, with D uncertain. Germline V gene data show CDR1 as MNHEY and CDR2 as SVGEGT. Trimming left V 6 bases short and J 4 bases short, with 7 bases between. The CDR3 spans 11 residues. The CDR3 DNA reads TGTGCCAGCAGCCCTTTTTACGAGCAGTACTTC. Amino acids: CASSPFYEQYF.

The rearrangement links TRBV18 to TRBJ1-1, with TRBD1 matching over 9 bases. This CDR3 contains 18 residues. Germline lookup yields CDR1 KGHSH and CDR2 LQKENI. Trimming removed 3 bases from V and 1 base from J; junction bases left unmatched: 12. The CDR3 DNA is TGTGCCAGCTCACCGCCCCGGGACAGGGCATTTAAGAACACTGAAGCTTTCTTT. Amino acid sequence: CASSPPRDRAFKNTEAFF.

The chain carries TRBV7-2 and TRBJ2-5; 10 nucleotides agree with TRBD2. The germline V gene has CDR1 SGHTA and CDR2 FQGNSA. Unmatched junction bases numbered 5, after V lost 2 bases and J lost 5 bases. CDR3 length: 15 residues. This chain's CDR3 is CASSLSASGSETQYF. The DNA of the CDR3 is TGTGCCAGCAGCTTATCGGCTAGCGGGAGTGAGACCCAGTACTTC.

The rearrangement links TRBV6-2 or TRBV6-3 to TRBJ2-1; D not resolved. V was pared by 6 bases and J by 8 bases, with 23 bases between. Germline V gives CDR1 MNHEY, CDR2 SVGEGT. This CDR3 contains 16 residues. For the CDR3, the DNA is TGTGCCAGCAGCCCTCCCTACCTGGTGGATGAGGATGAGCAGTTCTTC. This gives the protein CASSPPYLVDEDEQFF.

J is TRBJ1-1 and V is TRBV7-2; 7 bases line up with TRBD1. Unmatched junction bases numbered 12, after V lost 10 bases and J lost 1 base. CDR3 length equals 15 residues. CDR1 and CDR2 (germline): SGHTA, FQGNSA. In nucleotides, the CDR3 is TGTGCCACCGCCTTAGGGGGCCTTGGGAACACTGAAGCTTTCTTT. Translated, it gives CATALGGLGNTEAFF.

The rearrangement uses TRBV19 and TRBJ1-1, with D tentatively TRBD1 (6 bases). Germline-derived CDR1 and CDR2 are LNHDA and SQIVND (reference sequence). The CDR3 covers 15 residues. V was cut by 3 bases and J by 1 base, with 12 bases left in between. The CDR3 region is CASSITGTPNTEAFF. The CDR3, as DNA: TGTGCCAGTAGTATCACAGGGACACCGAACACTGAAGCTTTCTTT.

The chain links TRBV6-5 to TRBJ2-1; D not certain. The CDR3 is 13 amino acids. Germline CDR1 is MNHEY and CDR2 is SVGAGI. The V gene lost 2 bases and the J gene lost 6 bases, with 8 bases spanning the gap. In DNA form, the CDR3 reads TGTGCCAGCAGTTACCTGGGCCCCAATGAGCAGTTCTTC. Protein sequence: CASSYLGPNEQFF.

The rearrangement uses TRBV12-3 or TRBV12-4 and TRBJ1-1; D is unresolved. Between the trimmed V and J ends, which lost 8 bases and 0 bases, there was a span of 7 bases. The CDR3 is made up of 12 amino acids. The CDR3 here is CASGALNTEAFF. Here the CDR3 DNA reads TGTGCCAGCGGAGCTTTGAACACTGAAGCTTTCTTT.